The entry below gives a single TCR beta chain sequence along with its context. There are 13 residues in the CDR3. Germline CDR1 and CDR2: SQVTM and ANQGSEA. V lost 6 bases, J lost 1 base, and 9 bases lay in between. This sample is part of a study of blood T cell repertoires in COVID-19. The table came from immunoSEQ multiplex PCR; TCRdb's copy has only in-frame clones and leaves some out. The sample consists of roughly 220,000 clones, about nine tenths of them appearing once. The chain joins TRBV29-1 to TRBJ1-4; D is possibly TRBD1 (5 bases). The sequence was collected from a woman aged 40 to 50 with acute COVID-19. Sequenced sample: PBMCs or T cells enriched from blood (not recorded which). This CDR3 reads CSVYGQTNEKLFF. CDR3 sequence (DNA): TGCAGCGTATATGGACAAACTAATGAAAAACTGTTTTTT.